These T cell receptor beta chains were read from a single sample in a study of control samples from healthy donors and cancer patients. Profiling relied on immunoSEQ multiplex PCR, and the TCRdb table lists in-frame clones only, not all of them. The repertoire holds more than 95,000 clones, around 87% seen once, with more than 6.5% in the top ten. Sequenced material: blood. The receptor source for this set is a man aged 35-49 years in good health. Both conserved end residues are part of each CDR3. The D gene is left open where the match is weak. Part of the rows lack a size; the others show once, few, many or a class for expanded clones.

j_gene: TRBJ2-3
abundance: NA
d_gene: TRBD2
v_gene: TRBV12-5
CDR3aa: CASGSVLPGLAGGPRSAGGTQYF
CDR3nt: TGTGCTAGTGGTTCAGTTCTACCGGGACTAGCGGGGGGGCCAAGGTCCGCCGGTGGTACGCAGTATTTT

j_gene: TRBJ2-7
abundance: NA
d_gene: NA
v_gene: TRBV7-8
CDR3aa: CASSLFQGPSYEQYF
CDR3nt: TGTGCCAGCAGCTTATTTCAGGGGCCCTCCTACGAGCAGTACTTC

j_gene: TRBJ1-4
abundance: NA
d_gene: NA
v_gene: TRBV5-4
CDR3aa: CASSPDISGKLFF
CDR3nt: TGTGCCAGCAGCCCCGACATCTCGGGGAAACTGTTTTTT

j_gene: TRBJ2-7
abundance: NA
d_gene: TRBD1
v_gene: TRBV2
CDR3aa: CASSIFRTGIVYEQYF
CDR3nt: TGTGCCAGCAGTATATTTCGGACAGGGATCGTCTACGAGCAGTACTTC

j_gene: TRBJ1-3
abundance: NA
d_gene: NA
v_gene: TRBV5-4
CDR3aa: CASSLAPGLSGNTIYF
CDR3nt: TGTGCCAGCAGCTTGGCCCCCGGGCTCTCTGGAAACACCATATATTTT

j_gene: TRBJ2-7
abundance: NA
d_gene: TRBD2
v_gene: TRBV3-1/TRBV3-2
CDR3aa: CASSQEYVTSGVEQYF
CDR3nt: TGTGCCAGCAGCCAAGAGTACGTGACTAGCGGGGTCGAGCAGTACTTC

j_gene: TRBJ1-6
abundance: NA
d_gene: NA
v_gene: TRBV11-3
CDR3aa: CASSFSGAGNSPLHF
CDR3nt: TGTGCCAGCAGCTTCTCCGGGGCAGGAAATTCACCCCTCCACTTT

j_gene: TRBJ1-5
abundance: NA
d_gene: NA
v_gene: TRBV7-2
CDR3aa: CASAGAPNQPQHF
CDR3nt: TGTGCCAGCGCAGGGGCCCCCAATCAGCCCCAGCATTTT

j_gene: TRBJ1-5
abundance: NA
d_gene: NA
v_gene: TRBV6-2/TRBV6-3
CDR3aa: CASSGPGESNQPQHF
CDR3nt: TGTGCCAGCAGCGGACCGGGGGAAAGCAATCAGCCCCAGCATTTT

j_gene: TRBJ1-2
abundance: NA
d_gene: NA
v_gene: TRBV12-3/TRBV12-4
CDR3aa: CASSRGGTKGYTF
CDR3nt: TGTGCCAGCAGTCGGGGGGGGACGAAGGGCTACACCTTC

j_gene: TRBJ2-5
abundance: NA
d_gene: TRBD2
v_gene: TRBV4-1
CDR3aa: CASSQERIGTRPETQYF
CDR3nt: TGCGCCAGCAGCCAAGAACGTATCGGGACTAGGCCAGAGACCCAGTACTTC

j_gene: TRBJ2-3
abundance: NA
d_gene: NA
v_gene: TRBV9
CDR3aa: CASSVGPPDTQYF
CDR3nt: TGTGCCAGCAGCGTAGGCCCTCCAGATACGCAGTATTTT

j_gene: TRBJ2-1
abundance: NA
d_gene: TRBD2
v_gene: TRBV19
CDR3aa: CASRQAGLAGGNEQFF
CDR3nt: TGTGCCAGTAGACAAGCGGGACTAGCGGGGGGGAATGAGCAGTTCTTC

j_gene: TRBJ1-6
abundance: NA
d_gene: NA
v_gene: TRBV14
CDR3aa: CASSQGIVANSPLHF
CDR3nt: TGTGCCAGCAGCCAAGGAATAGTCGCCAATTCACCCCTCCACTTT

j_gene: TRBJ2-1
abundance: NA
d_gene: TRBD2
v_gene: TRBV27
CDR3aa: CASSLHGRGGQNEQFF
CDR3nt: TGTGCCAGCAGTTTACATGGGCGGGGGGGCCAGAATGAGCAGTTCTTC

j_gene: TRBJ1-1
abundance: NA
d_gene: NA
v_gene: TRBV7-2
CDR3aa: CATRGSLNTEAFF
CDR3nt: TGTGCCACCAGGGGATCCCTGAACACTGAAGCTTTCTTT

j_gene: TRBJ1-1
abundance: NA
d_gene: NA
v_gene: TRBV12-3/TRBV12-4
CDR3aa: CASSLARATEAFF
CDR3nt: TGTGCCAGCAGTTTAGCCAGGGCCACTGAAGCTTTCTTT

j_gene: TRBJ2-7
abundance: NA
d_gene: TRBD1
v_gene: TRBV27
CDR3aa: CASSAGTGPDEQYF
CDR3nt: TGTGCCAGCAGTGCCGGGACAGGGCCGGACGAGCAGTACTTC

j_gene: TRBJ2-5
abundance: NA
d_gene: TRBD1
v_gene: TRBV4-2
CDR3aa: CASSPAEGQKETQYF
CDR3nt: TGTGCCAGCAGCCCCGCAGAGGGACAGAAAGAGACCCAGTACTTC

j_gene: TRBJ2-7
abundance: NA
d_gene: NA
v_gene: TRBV18
CDR3aa: CASSSPGPRVYEQYF
CDR3nt: TGTGCCAGCTCAAGTCCGGGACCGAGAGTTTACGAGCAGTACTTC

j_gene: TRBJ2-1
abundance: NA
d_gene: NA
v_gene: TRBV29-1
CDR3aa: CSVDSQGGNEQFF
CDR3nt: TGCAGCGTTGACAGCCAGGGGGGAAATGAGCAGTTCTTC

j_gene: TRBJ2-3
abundance: once
d_gene: TRBD2
v_gene: TRBV4-1
CDR3aa: CASSQLAGGNTDTQYF
CDR3nt: TGCGCCAGCAGCCAGCTAGCGGGGGGTAACACAGATACGCAGTATTTT

j_gene: TRBJ1-3
abundance: once
d_gene: NA
v_gene: TRBV9
CDR3aa: CASSPRLGSGNTIYF
CDR3nt: TGTGCCAGCAGCCCCCGGCTGGGGTCTGGAAACACCATATATTTT

j_gene: TRBJ1-1
abundance: NA
d_gene: NA
v_gene: TRBV2
CDR3aa: CASSSGTEAFF
CDR3nt: TGTGCCAGCAGTTCTGGCACTGAAGCTTTCTTT

j_gene: TRBJ1-3
abundance: NA
d_gene: NA
v_gene: TRBV18
CDR3aa: CASSPEIGQGNTIYF
CDR3nt: TGTGCCAGCTCACCGGAAATTGGACAGGGAAACACCATATATTTT

j_gene: TRBJ1-1
abundance: NA
d_gene: NA
v_gene: TRBV27
CDR3aa: CASSLRWNTEAFF
CDR3nt: TGTGCCAGCAGTTTACGTTGGAACACTGAAGCTTTCTTT

j_gene: TRBJ1-1
abundance: few
d_gene: NA
v_gene: TRBV6-2/TRBV6-3
CDR3aa: CASSYSLVEAFF
CDR3nt: TGTGCCAGCAGTTACTCTTTGGTTGAAGCTTTCTTT

j_gene: TRBJ2-2
abundance: NA
d_gene: TRBD1
v_gene: TRBV7-9
CDR3aa: CASSSRERDSYTGELFF
CDR3nt: TGTGCCAGCAGCTCAAGGGAACGGGACAGCTACACCGGGGAGCTGTTTTTT

j_gene: TRBJ2-3
abundance: NA
d_gene: TRBD1
v_gene: TRBV4-1
CDR3aa: CASSLQGAQDTQYF
CDR3nt: TGCGCCAGCAGTCTACAGGGGGCGCAGGATACGCAGTATTTT

j_gene: TRBJ2-1
abundance: once
d_gene: TRBD1
v_gene: TRBV7-3
CDR3aa: CASSSGQADQQFF
CDR3nt: TGTGCCAGCAGCTCCGGACAGGCAGATCAGCAGTTCTTC

j_gene: TRBJ2-7
abundance: NA
d_gene: NA
v_gene: TRBV15
CDR3aa: CATSSGQGGSEQYF
CDR3nt: TGTGCCACCAGCAGTGGGCAGGGAGGAAGCGAGCAGTACTTC

j_gene: TRBJ1-2
abundance: few
d_gene: NA
v_gene: TRBV4-1
CDR3aa: CASSQPPSRRNNYGYTF
CDR3nt: TGCGCCAGCAGCCAACCCCCATCACGTCGTAATAACTATGGCTACACCTTC

j_gene: TRBJ1-6
abundance: NA
d_gene: NA
v_gene: TRBV29-1
CDR3aa: CSVAPPLHF
CDR3nt: TGCAGCGTTGCGCCCCCCCTCCACTTT

j_gene: TRBJ2-7
abundance: NA
d_gene: TRBD1
v_gene: TRBV6-2/TRBV6-3
CDR3aa: CASSSPDRGYEQYF
CDR3nt: TGTGCCAGCAGTTCCCCAGACAGGGGCTACGAGCAGTACTTC

j_gene: TRBJ2-5
abundance: few
d_gene: NA
v_gene: TRBV6-5
CDR3aa: CASRGFNQETQYF
CDR3nt: TGTGCCAGCAGGGGATTCAACCAAGAGACCCAGTACTTC

j_gene: TRBJ2-5
abundance: once
d_gene: NA
v_gene: TRBV7-8
CDR3aa: CASSPRGQPSMETQYF
CDR3nt: TGTGCCAGCAGCCCGCGGGGTCAGCCGTCGATGGAGACCCAGTACTTC

j_gene: TRBJ2-7
abundance: NA
d_gene: TRBD1
v_gene: TRBV19
CDR3aa: CASKGTESFREQYF
CDR3nt: TGTGCCAGTAAAGGGACAGAATCATTCCGGGAGCAGTACTTC

j_gene: TRBJ1-6
abundance: NA
d_gene: NA
v_gene: TRBV11-3
CDR3aa: CASSLGLMGQDTSPLHF
CDR3nt: TGTGCCAGCAGCTTAGGCTTGATGGGCCAGGACACTTCACCCCTCCACTTT

j_gene: TRBJ1-5
abundance: NA
d_gene: NA
v_gene: TRBV10-3
CDR3aa: CAISESGEYSNQPQHF
CDR3nt: TGTGCCATCAGTGAGTCGGGCGAGTATAGCAATCAGCCCCAGCATTTT

j_gene: TRBJ1-1
abundance: NA
d_gene: NA
v_gene: TRBV12-3/TRBV12-4
CDR3aa: CASSYRAEAFF
CDR3nt: TGTGCCAGCAGTTACAGGGCGGAAGCTTTCTTT

j_gene: TRBJ2-5
abundance: NA
d_gene: NA
v_gene: TRBV6-2/TRBV6-3
CDR3aa: CASSPPDPRETQYF
CDR3nt: TGTGCCAGCAGTCCACCGGATCCTCGGGAGACCCAGTACTTC

j_gene: TRBJ2-7
abundance: few
d_gene: NA
v_gene: TRBV7-2
CDR3aa: CASSPVGAYEQYF
CDR3nt: TGTGCCAGCAGCCCAGTGGGGGCCTACGAGCAGTACTTC

j_gene: TRBJ2-7
abundance: NA
d_gene: TRBD1
v_gene: TRBV7-8
CDR3aa: CASSSPLGQGGYEQYF
CDR3nt: TGTGCCAGCAGCTCCCCCTTGGGACAGGGCGGGTACGAGCAGTACTTC

j_gene: TRBJ1-5
abundance: NA
d_gene: NA
v_gene: TRBV4-3
CDR3aa: CASSQVRGRASNQPQHF
CDR3nt: TGCGCCAGCAGCCAAGTACGGGGGCGCGCGAGCAATCAGCCCCAGCATTTT

j_gene: TRBJ2-3
abundance: NA
d_gene: NA
v_gene: TRBV24-1
CDR3aa: CATRPSGTDTQYF
CDR3nt: TGTGCCACCCGTCCTTCGGGCACAGATACGCAGTATTTT

j_gene: TRBJ2-3
abundance: NA
d_gene: NA
v_gene: TRBV7-9
CDR3aa: CASSPRLAVVGGRADTQYF
CDR3nt: TGTGCCAGCAGCCCTAGGCTTGCTGTGGTCGGGGGCCGCGCAGATACGCAGTATTTT

j_gene: TRBJ2-5
abundance: NA
d_gene: TRBD2
v_gene: TRBV4-3
CDR3aa: CASSQGGLAGGETQYF
CDR3nt: TGCGCCAGCAGCCAGGGGGGACTAGCCGGGGGAGAGACCCAGTACTTC

j_gene: TRBJ1-4
abundance: NA
d_gene: NA
v_gene: TRBV7-2
CDR3aa: CASSLARGRNEKLFF
CDR3nt: TGTGCCAGCAGCTTAGCCAGGGGTAGAAATGAAAAACTGTTTTTT

j_gene: TRBJ2-7
abundance: NA
d_gene: NA
v_gene: TRBV7-2
CDR3aa: CASSSDRRSYEQYF
CDR3nt: TGTGCCAGCAGCTCGGACAGAAGATCCTACGAGCAGTACTTC

j_gene: TRBJ2-1
abundance: NA
d_gene: NA
v_gene: TRBV12-3/TRBV12-4
CDR3aa: CASSADTRGEQFF
CDR3nt: TGTGCCAGCAGCGCTGACACCCGCGGTGAGCAGTTCTTC

j_gene: TRBJ1-1
abundance: few
d_gene: NA
v_gene: TRBV5-6
CDR3aa: CASSFQGRWNTEAFF
CDR3nt: TGTGCCAGCAGCTTTCAGGGCCGCTGGAACACTGAAGCTTTCTTT

j_gene: TRBJ2-6
abundance: NA
d_gene: NA
v_gene: TRBV7-6
CDR3aa: CASSPGPLSGANVLTF
CDR3nt: TGTGCCAGCAGCCCCGGACCGCTCTCTGGGGCCAACGTCCTGACTTTC

j_gene: TRBJ2-5
abundance: NA
d_gene: NA
v_gene: TRBV19
CDR3aa: CASSRRGVWETQYF
CDR3nt: TGTGCCAGTAGTCGGAGGGGCGTGTGGGAGACCCAGTACTTC

j_gene: TRBJ1-6
abundance: NA
d_gene: TRBD1
v_gene: TRBV7-2
CDR3aa: CASSFRDRDNSPLHF
CDR3nt: TGTGCCAGCAGCTTCAGGGACAGGGATAATTCACCCCTCCACTTT